The rows below give T cell receptor beta chains drawn from one sample of a study of blood T cell repertoires in COVID-19. Some clones are missing from TCRdb's copy, which holds only in-frame ones; the method was immunoSEQ multiplex PCR. The profile shows fewer than 350,000 clones, around nine tenths of them singletons. Sequencing input: peripheral blood. Receptors originate from a man in his forties with acute or convalescent COVID-19. The CDR3 runs from the conserved cysteine through the conserved F or W. The order of the fields is D gene, J gene, V gene, clone size, CDR3 DNA, CDR3 protein. A D gene is named only where the DNA matches it firmly. Rows give clone size only sometimes, using once, few, many, or a class for an expanded clone.

>-|TRBJ1-5|TRBV6-6|-
TGTGCCAGCAGTCTACAGGGAGGCAATCAGCCCCAGCATTTT
CASSLQGGNQPQHF
>-|TRBJ2-1|TRBV6-2/TRBV6-3|-
TGTGCCAGCAGCCTCGTCCCTACGGGGGTCTCCTACAATGAGCAGTTCTTC
CASSLVPTGVSYNEQFF
>-|TRBJ2-3|TRBV12-3/TRBV12-4|once
TGTGCCAGCAGTTTCACGTCGCGAGATACGCAGTATTTT
CASSFTSRDTQYF
>TRBD1|TRBJ1-4|TRBV5-1|once
TGCGCCAGCAGCTTTTTAGGAGCAGGGGGCTCAGAAAAACTGTTTTTT
CASSFLGAGGSEKLFF
>TRBD2|TRBJ2-3|TRBV5-5|-
TGTGCCAGCAGCTTGTTGGTTGGGGGGGCAGATACGCAGTATTTT
CASSLLVGGADTQYF
>-|TRBJ1-1|TRBV15|-
TGTGCCACCAGCAGAGATGGGAGGGCCGGGAACACTGAAGCTTTCTTT
CATSRDGRAGNTEAFF
>-|TRBJ2-6|TRBV19|-
TGTGCCAGTAGGTACAACACTGGGGCCAACGTCCTGACTTTC
CASRYNTGANVLTF
>-|TRBJ2-7|TRBV7-3|-
TGTGCCAGCAGCTTATTTCAGGGCGGCGAGCAGTACTTC
CASSLFQGGEQYF
>-|TRBJ1-5|TRBV4-1|-
TGCGCCAGCAGCCAGATTCCGGGACAAGAGCTATATAGCAATCAGCCCCAGCATTTT
CASSQIPGQELYSNQPQHF
>TRBD2|TRBJ2-5|TRBV2|-
TGTGCCAGCAGTGGGACGGGGGGTGAGACCCAGTACTTC
CASSGTGGETQYF
>TRBD1|TRBJ1-5|TRBV5-6|-
TGTGCCAGCAGCTTGAAGACAGGGAATGGACAGCCCCAGCATTTT
CASSLKTGNGQPQHF
>TRBD1|TRBJ1-5|TRBV6-5|few
TGTGCCAGCAGACTGACAGGGCTCGGCAATCAGCCCCAGCATTTT
CASRLTGLGNQPQHF
>TRBD2|TRBJ2-3|TRBV10-2|-
TGCGCCAGCCTCCTTAGCGGGACGCAGTATTTT
CASLLSGTQYF
>-|TRBJ2-6|TRBV27|few
TGTGCCAGCAGTTTTTCAGTCTCTGGGGCCAACGTCCTGACTTTC
CASSFSVSGANVLTF
>-|TRBJ1-1|TRBV3-1/TRBV3-2|-
TGTGCCAGCAGCCAAGATACGAGGAACACTGAAGCTTTCTTT
CASSQDTRNTEAFF
>TRBD1|TRBJ1-3|TRBV28|-
TGTGCCAGCACCCTGGGACAGTACTCTGGAAACACCATATATTTT
CASTLGQYSGNTIYF
>-|TRBJ2-5|TRBV3-1/TRBV3-2|once
TGTGCCAGCAGCCGCAGGGGGGAAGAGACCCAGTACTTC
CASSRRGEETQYF
>-|TRBJ1-1|TRBV11-2|-
TGTGCCAGCAGCTTTACCCGGGTGAACACTGAAGCTTTCTTT
CASSFTRVNTEAFF
>TRBD1|TRBJ2-6|TRBV2|-
TGTGCCGGACAGGGGGCGAGGGGGGCCAACGTCCTGACTTTC
CAGQGARGANVLTF
>TRBD2|TRBJ2-1|TRBV5-1|-
TGCGCCAGCAGCCTCGGGACTATAGGGGATGAGCAGTTCTTC
CASSLGTIGDEQFF
>-|TRBJ1-5|TRBV6-4|-
TGTGCCAGTACGGCAGCCCCGGGAGGTCAGCCCCAGCATTTT
CASTAAPGGQPQHF
>-|TRBJ1-2|TRBV19|-
TGTGCCAGTGGGGCTGGTGCAGGGGGCTACACCTTC
CASGAGAGGYTF
>-|TRBJ1-3|TRBV29-1|-
TGCAGCGTTGGGGCCTCAGAGTTTGGAAACACCATATATTTT
CSVGASEFGNTIYF
>-|TRBJ1-1|TRBV5-6|-
TGTGCCAGCAGCTTGGGGGGCGGGGCGGCGGGCACTGAAGCTTTCTTT
CASSLGGGAAGTEAFF
>-|TRBJ1-4|TRBV11-3|few
TGTGCCAGCAGCCCGAGGGTAGGTCCAACTAATGAAAAACTGTTTTTT
CASSPRVGPTNEKLFF
>TRBD2|TRBJ2-3|TRBV10-3|-
TGTGCCATCAGTGAGATTGGGACTAGCGGGTCCACAGATACGCAGTATTTT
CAISEIGTSGSTDTQYF
>TRBD2|TRBJ2-1|TRBV19|-
TGTGCCAGTAGTACGAGACTAGCGGGGAACTACAATGAGCAGTTCTTC
CASSTRLAGNYNEQFF
>-|TRBJ1-2|TRBV19|-
TGTGCCAGTAGTATCCCACAATCTGGCTACACCTTC
CASSIPQSGYTF
>-|TRBJ2-7|TRBV11-2|-
TGTGCCAGCAGCTTAGCGTCTAACGAGCAGTACTTC
CASSLASNEQYF
>TRBD1|TRBJ1-4|TRBV11-2|once
TGTGCCAGCAGCTTATTGGGGACAGTTAATGAAAAACTGTTTTTT
CASSLLGTVNEKLFF
>TRBD1|TRBJ1-6|TRBV2|-
TGTGCCAGCAGTAACAGGGGGAATTCACCCCTCCACTTT
CASSNRGNSPLHF
>TRBD1|TRBJ1-5|TRBV19|-
TGTGCCAGTAGTATAACAGGGGCTTATAGCAATCAGCCCCAGCATTTT
CASSITGAYSNQPQHF
>-|TRBJ2-2|TRBV5-1|-
TGCGCCAGCAGCTTCACAGGCACCGGGGAGCTGTTTTTT
CASSFTGTGELFF
>TRBD1|TRBJ2-7|TRBV15|-
TGTGCCACCAGCGGCTTATTGCAGGGGGAGAGCGTCTCCTACGAGCAGTACTTC
CATSGLLQGESVSYEQYF
>-|TRBJ1-6|TRBV3-1/TRBV3-2|once
TGTGCCAGCAGCCAAGATGGTGCGGATTCACCCCTCCACTTT
CASSQDGADSPLHF
>TRBD1|TRBJ1-2|TRBV6-5|once
TGTGCCAGCAGTTACTCAAGGACAGGGGTTGGCTACACCTTC
CASSYSRTGVGYTF
>-|TRBJ1-2|TRBV29-1|-
TGCAGCGTCGAGGAGGGAGGCTATGGCTACACCTTC
CSVEEGGYGYTF
>TRBD1|TRBJ2-7|TRBV10-3|-
TGTGCCACCGAAGACAGGGGGAGCGAGCAGTACTTC
CATEDRGSEQYF
>TRBD2|TRBJ2-1|TRBV5-4|-
TGTGCCAGCAGCTCAACTAGCGGGGGAAATGAGCAGTTCTTC
CASSSTSGGNEQFF
>TRBD2|TRBJ2-3|TRBV7-9|-
TGTGCCAGCAGCTTGACTAGCGGGGGCACAGATACGCAGTATTTT
CASSLTSGGTDTQYF
>-|TRBJ1-5|TRBV28|-
TGTGCCAGCAAGGCGGGCGGTCAGCCCCAGCATTTT
CASKAGGQPQHF
>TRBD2|TRBJ2-3|TRBV3-1/TRBV3-2|-
TGTGCCAGCAGCCAAGATCGCCTAGCGGGGGCTGATACGCAGTATTTT
CASSQDRLAGADTQYF
>TRBD2|TRBJ2-3|TRBV5-4|-
TGTGCCAGCAGCTTGGTTATTAAAGCGGGGACGGCAGATACGCAGTATTTT
CASSLVIKAGTADTQYF
>-|TRBJ2-2|TRBV6-1|once
TGTGCCAGCAGTGAAGCGTGGGCTAACACCGGGGAGCTGTTTTTT
CASSEAWANTGELFF
>TRBD1|TRBJ1-4|TRBV19|-
TGTGCCAGTAGTTTTCGCTCAGGGGGCAAACTGAGTTCGACAACTAATGAAAAACTGTTTTTT
CASSFRSGGKLSSTTNEKLFF
>-|TRBJ1-3|TRBV6-1|-
TGTGCCAGCAGTGAAGTTGGGGGGGGAAACACCATATATTTT
CASSEVGGGNTIYF